Listed below are T cell receptor beta chains from one sample, sequenced in a study of shared clonotypes between healthy human individuals. Sequenced by immunoSEQ multiplex PCR; TCRdb stores in-frame clones only, minus some. The sample lists about 2 million clones; about 95% were seen once. Material for sequencing was naive CD8+ T cells sorted from blood. The source of these receptors is a man younger than 35 in good health. CDR3s include the opening cysteine and the closing phenylalanine or tryptophan. Fields, in order: D gene, clone size, V gene, J gene, CDR3 DNA, CDR3 protein. A D gene is named only where the DNA matches it firmly. Size is omitted from some rows. Given values are once, few, many or a class for expanded clones.

-	-	TRBV28	TRBJ2-2	TGTGCCAGCAGTTTAGATCGAACCGGGGAGCTGTTTTTT	CASSLDRTGELFF
-	-	TRBV30	TRBJ1-5	TGTGCCTGGAGTGATGGGGTCGATAGCAATCAGCCCCAGCATTTT	CAWSDGVDSNQPQHF
TRBD2	-	TRBV9	TRBJ2-1	TGTGCCAGCAGCCCTATAAGCGGGAGGTCCTATGAGCAGTTCTTC	CASSPISGRSYEQFF
-	-	TRBV19	TRBJ1-4	TGTGCCAGTAGTATGGGCACCTTCAATGAAAAACTGTTTTTT	CASSMGTFNEKLFF
-	-	TRBV4-2	TRBJ1-1	TGTGCCAGCAGCCAACCCTGGGAAGGGACTGAAGCTTTCTTT	CASSQPWEGTEAFF
-	-	TRBV6-1	TRBJ2-1	TGTGCCAGCAGTGAAGTGCGGGGTGCCTACAATGAGCAGTTCTTC	CASSEVRGAYNEQFF
TRBD2	-	TRBV27	TRBJ2-1	TGTGCCAGCACTTTACTAGCGGGGGCGCCCAATGAGCAGTTCTTC	CASTLLAGAPNEQFF
TRBD2	-	TRBV11-2	TRBJ2-1	TGTGCCAGCAGACCCTCACTAGCGGGAGTTGACAATGAGCAGTTCTTC	CASRPSLAGVDNEQFF
TRBD1	once	TRBV11-2	TRBJ2-5	TGTGCCAGCAGCCCACGACAGGGAAGCTTCCAAGAGACCCAGTACTTC	CASSPRQGSFQETQYF
-	-	TRBV27	TRBJ2-7	TGTGCCAGCAGTCAGGAGGGACTCGACGAGCAGTACTTC	CASSQEGLDEQYF
-	-	TRBV5-1	TRBJ2-7	TGCGCCAGCAGCTTGTCGCCAGCCTACGAGCAGTACTTC	CASSLSPAYEQYF
TRBD2	-	TRBV29-1	TRBJ2-5	TGCAGCGTTGAAGATCCCCCCGGGCTAGCGGTGGAGACCCAGTACTTC	CSVEDPPGLAVETQYF
-	-	TRBV14	TRBJ1-5	TGTGCCAGCAGCCAATACAGGAGGACATTCAAAAATCAGCCCCAGCATTTT	CASSQYRRTFKNQPQHF
-	-	TRBV6-1	TRBJ2-2	TGTGCCAGCAGCAACAGGATGACCGGGGAGCTGTTTTTT	CASSNRMTGELFF
TRBD2	once	TRBV4-1	TRBJ2-1	TGCGCCAGCAGCCTGGGGGGTAGCGGGTACAATGAGCAGTTCTTC	CASSLGGSGYNEQFF
-	-	TRBV4-1	TRBJ2-1	TGCGCCAGCAGCCAAGAACGGGAAGTTACTAGCTCCTACAATGAGCAGTTCTTC	CASSQEREVTSSYNEQFF
-	-	TRBV25-1	TRBJ2-2	TGTGCCAGCAGTGATTACGGGGAGCTGTTTTTT	CASSDYGELFF
-	-	TRBV29-1	TRBJ2-7	TGCAGCGTTGAAGTGGGCTCCTACGAGCAGTACTTC	CSVEVGSYEQYF
TRBD2	-	TRBV13	TRBJ2-7	TGTGCCAGCAGTCCCGGACTAGCGGGGGATCACGAGCAGTACTTC	CASSPGLAGDHEQYF
TRBD1	-	TRBV27	TRBJ2-7	TGTGCCAGCAGTTTCTCGACAGGGCCCCATTCCTACGAGCAGTACTTC	CASSFSTGPHSYEQYF
-	-	TRBV4-1	TRBJ1-2	TGCGCCAGCAGCCAAGTTTCCGCTACGGACATAGCTAACTATGGCTACACCTTC	CASSQVSATDIANYGYTF
-	-	TRBV30	TRBJ2-1	TGTGCCTGGAGTGTGGCCACTAACGTTGAGCAGTTCTTC	CAWSVATNVEQFF
TRBD1	-	TRBV27	TRBJ2-2	TGTGCCAGCAGTTCGGACAGGGCACTGGGCACCGGGGAGCTGTTTTTT	CASSSDRALGTGELFF
-	-	TRBV5-4	TRBJ2-2	TGTGCCAGCAGTAGCGCACAGGGTAACACCGGGGAGCTGTTTTTT	CASSSAQGNTGELFF
-	-	TRBV9	TRBJ1-1	TGTGCCAGCAGCCGCGGGGGGAGCGGGAACACTGAAGCTTTCTTT	CASSRGGSGNTEAFF
-	-	TRBV28	TRBJ1-6	TGTGCCAGCAGGACCCCCGGAGATTCACCCCTCCACTTT	CASRTPGDSPLHF
-	-	TRBV7-9	TRBJ1-1	TGTGCCAGCAGCACGGAGAGGGCCACTGAAGCTTTCTTT	CASSTERATEAFF
-	-	TRBV29-1	TRBJ2-1	TGCAGCGTTGAAGATTTAGGCGATGAGCAGTTCTTC	CSVEDLGDEQFF
TRBD1	-	TRBV28	TRBJ2-7	TGTGCCAGCAGTGTTCTGACAGGGGTTGAGTCCGAGCAGTACTTC	CASSVLTGVESEQYF
-	-	TRBV5-6	TRBJ2-7	TGTGCCAGCAGCTCCCCCGAGGTAGCGGACTCCTACGAGCAGTACTTC	CASSSPEVADSYEQYF
TRBD2	-	TRBV28	TRBJ2-3	TGTGCCAGCAGTTCCCCCCCGGGGAGTAGCGGGGTGGATACAGATACGCAGTATTTT	CASSSPPGSSGVDTDTQYF
TRBD1	-	TRBV4-1	TRBJ2-7	TGCGCCAGCAGCCAGGACAGGGGCGAATCCTACGAGCAGTACTTC	CASSQDRGESYEQYF
TRBD1	-	TRBV4-1	TRBJ2-1	TGCGCCAGCAGCCAAGGGGGGATGGGGGACAGGGATTGGCAGTTCTTC	CASSQGGMGDRDWQFF
-	-	TRBV2	TRBJ1-6	TGTGCCAGCACCCCCGCTGGTGGATCACCCCTCCACTTT	CASTPAGGSPLHF
-	-	TRBV4-3	TRBJ2-7	TGCGCCAGCAGCCAAGCGGGACAAACCTTCGAGCAGTACTTC	CASSQAGQTFEQYF
TRBD2	-	TRBV28	TRBJ2-5	TGTGCCAGCGGACTAGCTCGGAACGGAGAGACCCAGTACTTC	CASGLARNGETQYF
TRBD2	-	TRBV5-4	TRBJ2-7	TGTGCCAGCAGGATAGCGGGAGGTACCTACGAGCAGTACTTC	CASRIAGGTYEQYF
-	-	TRBV29-1	TRBJ2-1	TGCAGCGTTGAACCCGGACCAAACAATGAGCAGTTCTTC	CSVEPGPNNEQFF
-	-	TRBV6-5	TRBJ1-1	TGTGCCACCCGGATGGGGAGGAACACTGAAGCTTTCTTT	CATRMGRNTEAFF
TRBD2	-	TRBV13	TRBJ2-7	TGTGCCAGCAGCTTGGGACTAGCGGAAAGCTCCTACGAGCAGTACTTC	CASSLGLAESSYEQYF
TRBD1	-	TRBV5-4	TRBJ2-1	TGTGCCAGCAGCAAAGACAGGGGGGGGATAAATGAGCAGTTCTTC	CASSKDRGGINEQFF
-	-	TRBV6-1	TRBJ2-7	TGTGCCAGCAGTGAAGAGGGAACAGGGTCCTACGAGCAGTACTTC	CASSEEGTGSYEQYF
-	-	TRBV27	TRBJ2-7	TGTGCCAGCAGCCCATCCTCGGGGGAGGCCTTGTACGAGCAGTACTTC	CASSPSSGEALYEQYF
TRBD1	once	TRBV7-9	TRBJ2-7	TGTGCCAGTAGGGACAGGGGCTACGAGCAGTACTTC	CASRDRGYEQYF
-	-	TRBV12-5	TRBJ2-5	TGTGCTAGTGGTTTGGGACAGTTCGAAAGACAAGAGACCCAGTACTTC	CASGLGQFERQETQYF
TRBD2	-	TRBV4-1	TRBJ2-1	TGCGCCAGCAGCTCTATACTAGCGGGAGGGTACAATGAGCAGTTCTTC	CASSSILAGGYNEQFF
-	-	TRBV27	TRBJ1-5	TGTGCCAGCAGTTCCCTTGGCCACGGGCCTTATAGCAATCAGCCCCAGCATTTT	CASSSLGHGPYSNQPQHF
-	-	TRBV4-1	TRBJ2-3	TGCGCCAGCAGCCAAGTTCTCAGGGTTGATACGCAGTATTTT	CASSQVLRVDTQYF
-	-	TRBV21-1	TRBJ1-2	TGTGCCAGCAGCAAAGACGTCCCGAGATTTAACTATGGCTACACCTTC	CASSKDVPRFNYGYTF
TRBD1	-	TRBV19	TRBJ1-6	TGTGCCAGGGGTGGCAGGGGGCGGCCACCCCTCCACTTT	CARGGRGRPPLHF
TRBD1	-	TRBV27	TRBJ2-7	TGTGCCAGCAGCGAAACAGGGGACAAACGGGCCTACGAGCAGTACTTC	CASSETGDKRAYEQYF
TRBD2	-	TRBV10-3	TRBJ2-7	TGTGCCATCACCACGGGGGGGGGCTCCTACGAGCAGTACTTC	CAITTGGGSYEQYF
-	-	TRBV21-1	TRBJ1-2	TGTGCCAGCAGCAAAGTCAGGGATGGCTACACCTTC	CASSKVRDGYTF